This T cell receptor (beta chain) was profiled in a study of blood T cell repertoires in COVID-19. Sequencing was performed with immunoSEQ multiplex PCR; in TCRdb, only in-frame clones are kept and a portion is missing. The table shows fewer than 400,000 clones, with approximately 83% occurring only once. Assignment of participants to cohorts was predicated upon participant-reported clinical history. This CDR3 spans 14 amino acids. J lost 3 bases, V lost 7 bases, and 4 bases had no gene match. Germline values: CDR1 SGHTS, CDR2 YDEGEE. The sequence came from a man aged 25-40 years who had recovered from COVID-19. Material: PBMCs or T cells enriched from blood (not recorded which). V and J are TRBV5-8 and TRBJ1-4, with 9 positions matching TRBD1. The CDR3 spells CASVRQGANEKLFF. The DNA of the CDR3 is TGTGCCAGCGTAAGACAGGGGGCTAATGAAAAACTGTTTTTT.